The 15 T cell receptor beta chains presented below share a single source sample, sequenced in a study of identical twins. TCRdb fed the 5' RACE reads into MiXCR, producing one record per CDR3 protein. The sample contains about 690,000 distinct CDR3 sequences, less than 7% of which appear only once. Sequencing was performed on naive T cells sorted from blood. These TCRs come from a man between 18 and 29 years old in good health.

The chain couples TRBV7-6 to TRBJ1-3; perhaps TRBD1 as D (5 bases). The CDR3 has 15 amino acids. Germline V gene sequence: CDR1 SGHVS, CDR2 FNYEAQ. V gave up 1 base and J gave up 0 bases, with 7 bases separating them. This chain's CDR3 is CASSLGTNSGNTIYF. CDR3 coding DNA: TGTGCCAGCAGCTTAGGGACAAACTCTGGAAACACCATATATTTT.

In the case of this clonotype: A much larger clone is a single base away; this may be a read error. The chain joins TRBV6-2 or TRBV6-3 to TRBJ2-2; 14 positions agree with TRBD2. CDR1 MNHEY and CDR2 SVGEGT come from the germline V gene. CDR3 size: 15 residues. The CDR3 sequence is CASTGTSGSSGDLFF. CDR3 in DNA: TGTGCCAGCACTGGGACTAGCGGGAGTTCCGGGGACCTGTTTTTT.

Ten or more counts support this clonotype. The chain employs TRBV4-1 and TRBJ2-1; maybe TRBD2 (5 bases). V shed 4 bases and J shed 9 bases, with 19 bases lying between them. The CDR3 contains 15 residues. The V gene's germline CDR1 is MGHRA and CDR2 YSYEKL. The CDR3 here is CASSPTDWSGVEQFF. As DNA, the CDR3 is TGCGCCAGCAGCCCAACGGACTGGTCCGGTGTTGAGCAGTTCTTC.

This clonotype was picked up a small number of times. This rearrangement joins TRBV6-2 or TRBV6-3 to TRBJ1-1, with D possibly matching TRBD1 (5 bases). In germline, CDR1 is MNHEY, CDR2 SVGEGT. V was cut by 7 bases and J by 12 bases, with 21 bases left in between. The CDR3 totals 13 residues. CDR3 amino acids: CASTVTGTRMPFF. In DNA form, the CDR3 reads TGTGCCAGCACCGTCACCGGGACTCGTATGCCTTTCTTT.

As concerns this clonotype: This sequence may be a read error, since a much larger clone differs from it by one base. No conserved phenylalanine or tryptophan ends this CDR3, so it is likely a read error. The gene calls are TRBV12-3 or TRBV12-4 and TRBJ2-5; 7 bases agree with TRBD1. The V segment lost 9 bases and the J segment 5 bases; nucleotides outside the gene matches: 9. CDR3 length: 13 residues. The CDR3 here is CASTTTGLETQYL. The CDR3 DNA reads TGTGCCAGTACAACGACAGGGCTGGAGACCCAGTACCTC.

Ten or more counts support this clonotype. The chain uses TRBV14 and TRBJ1-4; D gene ambiguous. The CDR3 has 13 amino acids. Germline V lookup: CDR1 SGHDN, CDR2 FVKESK. V gave up 4 bases and J gave up 6 bases, with 9 bases separating them. The CDR3 is CASSLSRYEKLFF. The CDR3 DNA follows: TGTGCCAGCAGCCTTTCCCGCTATGAAAAACTGTTTTTT.

This chain joins TRBV4-1 and TRBJ2-1, with D perhaps matching TRBD1 or TRBD2 (5 bases each). This CDR3 comprises 16 residues. Germline V gene data show CDR1 as MGHRA and CDR2 as YSYEKL. Trimming took off 0 bases at V and 5 bases at J, with 14 bases between the two ends. CDR3 sequence reads: CASSQDYGGVDNEQFF. In DNA, the CDR3 is TGCGCCAGCAGCCAAGATTATGGGGGAGTCGACAATGAGCAGTTCTTC.

This clonotype was counted at least ten times. The chain is built from TRBV20-1 and TRBJ2-1, with 10 nucleotides matching TRBD2. V dropped 2 bases and J dropped 8; count of bases not matched to a gene: 6. CDR1 is DFQATT, CDR2 SNEGSKA, per germline (reference sequence). CDR3 length: 14 amino acids. CDR3: CSARPSGSVHEQFF. The CDR3 coding sequence is TGCAGTGCTAGACCTAGCGGGAGCGTACATGAGCAGTTCTTC.

The chain joins TRBV5-1 to TRBJ2-1, with D possibly being TRBD1 (5 bases). V lost 4 bases to trimming and J lost 6 bases, with 20 bases between them. The CDR3 covers 16 residues. The germline V gene has CDR1 SGHRS and CDR2 YFSETQ. The CDR3 coding sequence is TGCGCCAGCAGCACCTCGGACCAACAGGCCGGCAATGAGCAGTTCTTC. Protein: CASSTSDQQAGNEQFF.

The chain combines TRBV20-1 with TRBJ1-1; possibly TRBD1 for D (6 bases). The CDR3 is made up of 15 amino acids. The ends were cut back, 0 bases at V and 3 bases at J, with 14 bases in the middle. Germline-derived CDR1 and CDR2 are DFQATT and SNEGSKA (reference sequence). The DNA of the CDR3 is TGCAGTGCTAGAGAAGGGGGGCTGTGGGACACTGAAGCTTTCTTT. Protein: CSAREGGLWDTEAFF.

This clonotype was seen more than once but under ten times. CDR3 DNA: TGCGCCAGCAGCGACCGACAGGGCTGGGTTGGTGAGCAGTTCTTC. Its translation: CASSDRQGWVGEQFF. V gene TRBV5-1 combines with J gene TRBJ2-1; 7 bases match TRBD1. The CDR3 runs 15 residues. Trimming took 4 bases from V and 9 from J; bases not matched to a gene: 13. Looked up from germline, CDR1 is SGHRS and CDR2 is YFSETQ.

The chain is built from TRBV7-2 and TRBJ2-1; the D gene is possibly TRBD2 (6 bases). V was pared by 5 bases and J by 3 bases, with 8 bases between. The V gene's germline CDR1 is SGHTA and CDR2 FQGNSA. CDR3 length: 13 amino acids. For the CDR3, the DNA is TGTGCCAGCAGCACGGACTACTACAATGAGCAGTTCTTC. Residues: CASSTDYYNEQFF. Filled out from reference TRBV7-2 and TRBJ2-1, the complete variable domain reads GAGVSQSPSNKVTEKGKDVELRCDPISGHTALYWYRQSLGQGLEFLIYFQGNSAPDKSGLPSDRFSAERTGGSVSTLTIQRTQQEDSAVYLCASSTDYYNEQFFGPGTRLTVL.

This clonotype was observed many times. The rearrangement links TRBV24-1 to TRBJ2-5; the D gene is possibly TRBD2 (5 bases). Deletions cut 3 bases from V and 14 bases from J, with 15 bases between. The CDR3 is made up of 12 amino acids. Germline V gene data show CDR1 as KGHDR and CDR2 as SFDVKD. In DNA, the CDR3 is TGTGCCACCAGTGATCCCGGGAACTTTATTTACTTC. This sequence encodes CATSDPGNFIYF.

This clonotype was found a few times. The chain combines TRBV20-1 with TRBJ2-7; tentatively, D is TRBD1 or TRBD2 (5 bases each). This CDR3 is built from 14 residues. V lost 0 bases to trimming and J lost 3 bases, with 12 bases between them. The germline CDR1 and CDR2 sequences are DFQATT and SNEGSKA (reference sequence). Written as DNA, the CDR3 is TGCAGTGCTAGAGATCTGGGGGTGGGCTACGAGCAGTACTTC. Amino acid sequence: CSARDLGVGYEQYF.

This clonotype was found many times. CDR3 nucleotides: TGTGCCAGCAGTTTCGAGGCCGGTGGCGAGCAGTACTTC. It codes for CASSFEAGGEQYF. V gene TRBV12-3 or TRBV12-4 combines with J gene TRBJ2-7; the D is unclear. The germline V and J ends were trimmed by 3 bases and 6 bases, with 12 bases remaining between them. The CDR3 contains 13 residues.